The TCR beta chain described here comes from a study of blood T cells in healthy people across ages (dated by TCRdb to between 2014 and 2017). At the level of the whole study: In model experiments, template switching captured roughly one uniquely barcoded TCR beta cDNA molecule for every two T cells. Using deep sequencing normalized with unique cDNA molecular identifiers, the study measured how TCR beta repertoire diversity changes with age. The donors were divided into four age groups: young (average 16 years), middle-aged (roughly 40), aged (around 67) and long-lived (about 90). To avoid experimental bias, donors of different ages were distributed randomly across sequencing lanes. Two additional independent replicas of 1 million unique cDNA reads from the same blood draw were analyzed for two donors (one aged 18 to 30 and one aged 80 or older).

Summary of the overall study and its limitations: Compared with the aged group, the long-lived group had more naive CD4+ T cells, fewer expanded clones and increased TCR diversity, a pattern suggesting age selection. Since profiling was done on bulk unsorted PBMCs, naive and antigen-experienced compartments could not be conclusively compared. Because donor CMV infection status was unknown, age-related changes in expanded clonotypes were potentially confounded. The percentage of naive T cells measured by flow cytometry correlated strongly with observed TCR beta diversity. Observed TCR beta diversity per million T cells fell roughly linearly with age, and a significant reduction was already apparent by age about 38. Estimates of total diversity based on one million sequenced T cells were considered lower bounds and underestimates.

Inclusive of the bounding cysteine and phenylalanine, the CDR3 is 13 residues long. Only the CDR3 region is kept as DNA, spanning 39 bases read in frame from base 1. Trimming costs V 5 bases and J 2 bases, and their ends lie 8 bases apart. CDR1 and CDR2 (SGHTA, FQGTGA) derive from the germline V gene. The protocol used for the library was 5' RACE. The sequencer listed for this sample is Illumina HiSeq 2500. A second PCR of roughly 7 to 12 cycles was performed with a sample-barcoded 5' primer and a J-beta primer mix. Each TCR beta cDNA molecule received a unique molecular identifier from a template-switch 5' adaptor carrying 12 random nucleotides. Each sample yielded at least 3 million CDR3-containing paired-end reads. First-strand cDNA synthesis was performed from all RNA using the Mint cDNA synthesis kit, with priming by a TRBC-specific oligonucleotide. Following uracil-DNA glycosylase treatment, all cDNA underwent a first 18-cycle PCR with the universal primers M1SS and BC2_uni_R. Concerning the study's data processing: For normalization, 1 million high-quality reads, each with a distinct molecular identifier, were randomly selected from each sample. Reads sharing molecular identifiers were discarded rather than binned into consensus sequences. MiTCR, with a Q25 quality threshold and the strictest error-elimination algorithm, was used for CDR3 identification, clonotype clustering and error correction. A nonparametric unseen species model using Euler transformation provided a lower-bound estimate of total TCR beta diversity. Using fastp trimming at Q25 and MiXCR clonotype assembly, TCRdb reanalyzed the public sequencing data and kept in-frame beta chains. Each CDR3 protein appears once, grouped with its most common genes and DNA. The V and J calls shown here were made by TCRdb, not taken from the authors' results. Within this sample are 1.5 million to 2 million distinct CDR3 sequences, with 49% of them counted one time only. The leading ten clones occupy roughly 2% of the sample.

This clonotype was observed a few times. It lacks a known antigen. Base qualities are not at hand, and no much larger clone is one base apart. The roughly 38 donors, aged about 6 to 95 years, were systemically healthy Caucasian individuals from Russia. Each donor gave 8 to 10 milliliters of peripheral blood, drawn into EDTA-treated Vacutainer tubes. Ficoll-Paque density-gradient centrifugation was used to isolate PBMCs, with at least 6.5 million per sample. Total RNA was extracted from PBMCs with Trizol reagent, with at least 5.5 micrograms obtained per sample. For every donor, an aliquot of PBMCs went through flow cytometry to measure the percentages of naive CD45RAhigh/CD27high T cells.

The receptor was derived from a woman in her forties in good health. Sequenced input: blood. The rearranged chain carries TRBV7-3 and TRBJ2-3; there is no confident call for the D gene. The nucleotides read TGTGCCAGCAGCCCATCACACACAGATACGCAGTATTTT. It encodes CASSPSHTDTQYF.